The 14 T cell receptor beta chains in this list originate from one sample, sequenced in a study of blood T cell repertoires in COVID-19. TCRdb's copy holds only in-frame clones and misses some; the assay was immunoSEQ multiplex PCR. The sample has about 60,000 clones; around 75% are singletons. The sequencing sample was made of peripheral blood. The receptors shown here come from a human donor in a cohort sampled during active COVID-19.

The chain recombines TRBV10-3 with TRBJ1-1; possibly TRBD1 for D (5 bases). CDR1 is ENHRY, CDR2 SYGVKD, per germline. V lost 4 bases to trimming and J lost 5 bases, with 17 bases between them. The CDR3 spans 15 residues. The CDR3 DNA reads TGTGCCATCAGTGGCCCCAAGGGGATGGAGACTGAAGCTTTCTTT. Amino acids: CAISGPKGMETEAFF.

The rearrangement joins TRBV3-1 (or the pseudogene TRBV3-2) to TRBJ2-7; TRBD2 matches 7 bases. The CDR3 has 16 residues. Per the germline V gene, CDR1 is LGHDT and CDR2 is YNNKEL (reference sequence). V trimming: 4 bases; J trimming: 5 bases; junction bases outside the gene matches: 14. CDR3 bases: TGTGCCAGCAGCCCCCGGAGAGGGGAGGGCCTCGACGAGCAGTACTTC. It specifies CASSPRRGEGLDEQYF.

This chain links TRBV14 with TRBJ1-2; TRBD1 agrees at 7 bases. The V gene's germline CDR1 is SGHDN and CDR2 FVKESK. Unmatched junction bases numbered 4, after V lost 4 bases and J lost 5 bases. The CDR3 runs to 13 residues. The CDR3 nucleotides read TGTGCCAGCAGCCTAGGACAGGTTTATGGCTACACCTTC. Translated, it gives CASSLGQVYGYTF. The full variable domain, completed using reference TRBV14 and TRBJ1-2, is EAGVTQFPSHSVIEKGQTVTLRCDPISGHDNLYWYRRVMGKEIKFLLHFVKESKQDESGMPNNRFLAERTGGTYSTLKVQPAELEDSGVYFCASSLGQVYGYTFGSGTRLTVV.

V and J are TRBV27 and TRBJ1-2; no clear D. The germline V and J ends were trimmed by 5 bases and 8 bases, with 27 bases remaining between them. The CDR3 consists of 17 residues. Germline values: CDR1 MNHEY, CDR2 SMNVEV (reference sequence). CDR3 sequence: CASSHSLEERPSRGYTF. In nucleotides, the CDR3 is TGTGCCAGCAGTCACTCCCTTGAGGAAAGGCCCTCGAGGGGCTACACCTTC.

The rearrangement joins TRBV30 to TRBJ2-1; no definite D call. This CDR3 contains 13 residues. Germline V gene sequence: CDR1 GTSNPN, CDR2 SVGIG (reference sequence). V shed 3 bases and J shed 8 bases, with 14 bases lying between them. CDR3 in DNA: TGTGCCTGGAGGGCACCGGCCAGCGATGAGCAGTTCTTC. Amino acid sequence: CAWRAPASDEQFF. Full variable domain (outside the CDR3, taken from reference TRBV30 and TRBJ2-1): SQTIHQWPATLVQPVGSPLSLECTVEGTSNPNLYWYRQAAGRGLQLLFYSVGIGQISSEVPQNLSASRPQDRQFILSSKKLLLSDSGFYLCAWRAPASDEQFFGPGTRLTVL.

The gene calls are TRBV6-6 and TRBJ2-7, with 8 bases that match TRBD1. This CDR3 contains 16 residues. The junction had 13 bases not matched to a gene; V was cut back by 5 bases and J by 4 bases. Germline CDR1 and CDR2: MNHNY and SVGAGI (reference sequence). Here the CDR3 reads CASSPGTGAVRYEQYF. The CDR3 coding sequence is TGTGCCAGCAGTCCCGGGACAGGCGCCGTAAGGTACGAGCAGTACTTC.

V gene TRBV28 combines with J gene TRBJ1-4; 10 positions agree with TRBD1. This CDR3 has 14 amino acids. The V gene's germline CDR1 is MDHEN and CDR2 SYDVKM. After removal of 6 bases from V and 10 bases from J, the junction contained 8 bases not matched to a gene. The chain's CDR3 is CASRAGQGGGKLFF. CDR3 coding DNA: TGTGCCAGCAGAGCCGGACAGGGGGGGGGAAAACTGTTTTTT.

The CDR3 DNA sequence: TGTGCCAGCAGTGGAGAGAACTACAATGAGCAGTTCTTC. It codes for CASSGENYNEQFF. The chain combines TRBV2 with TRBJ2-1; D not certain. Trimming pared 4 bases from V and 3 bases from J, leaving 7 bases between. The CDR3 is 13 amino acids. Germline V CDR1 and CDR2: SNHLY, FYNNEI.

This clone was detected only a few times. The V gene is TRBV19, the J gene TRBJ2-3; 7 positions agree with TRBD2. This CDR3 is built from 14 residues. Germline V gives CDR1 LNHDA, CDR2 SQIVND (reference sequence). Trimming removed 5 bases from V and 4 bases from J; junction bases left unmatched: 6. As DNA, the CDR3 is TGTGCCAGTAGTTGGGGCGGGAGTGCAGATACGCAGTATTTT. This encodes CASSWGGSADTQYF.

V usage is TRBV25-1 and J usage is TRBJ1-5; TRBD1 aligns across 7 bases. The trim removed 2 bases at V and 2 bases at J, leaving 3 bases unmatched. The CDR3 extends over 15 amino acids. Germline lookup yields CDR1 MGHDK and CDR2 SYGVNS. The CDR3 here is CASSEGGGGNQPQHF. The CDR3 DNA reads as TGTGCCAGCAGTGAAGGAGGGGGCGGCAATCAGCCCCAGCATTTT.

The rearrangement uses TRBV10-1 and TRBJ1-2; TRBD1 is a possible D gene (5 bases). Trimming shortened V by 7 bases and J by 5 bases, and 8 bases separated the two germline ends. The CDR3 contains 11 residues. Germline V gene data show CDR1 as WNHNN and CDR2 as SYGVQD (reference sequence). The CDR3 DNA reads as TGCGCCAGCAAGGGGAGGTATGGCTACACCTTC. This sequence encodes CASKGRYGYTF.

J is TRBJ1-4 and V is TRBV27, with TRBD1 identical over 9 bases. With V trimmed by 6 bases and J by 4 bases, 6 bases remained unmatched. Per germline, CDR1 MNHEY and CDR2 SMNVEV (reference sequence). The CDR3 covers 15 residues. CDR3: CASSRRTGVNEKLFF. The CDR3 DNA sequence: TGTGCCAGCAGCCGGAGGACAGGGGTTAATGAAAAACTGTTTTTT.

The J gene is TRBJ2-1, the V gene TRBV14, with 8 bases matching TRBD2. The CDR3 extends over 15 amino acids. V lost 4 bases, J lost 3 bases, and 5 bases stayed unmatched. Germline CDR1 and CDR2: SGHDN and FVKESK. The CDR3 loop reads CASSPGTRFYNEQFF. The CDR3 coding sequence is TGTGCCAGCAGCCCCGGGACTAGATTCTACAATGAGCAGTTCTTC.

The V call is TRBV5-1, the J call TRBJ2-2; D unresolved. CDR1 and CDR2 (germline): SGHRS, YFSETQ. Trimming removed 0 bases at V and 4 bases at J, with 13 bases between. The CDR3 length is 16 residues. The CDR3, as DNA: TGCGCCAGCAGCTTGGGTGGAACTTCGGGCACCGGGGAGCTGTTTTTT. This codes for CASSLGGTSGTGELFF.